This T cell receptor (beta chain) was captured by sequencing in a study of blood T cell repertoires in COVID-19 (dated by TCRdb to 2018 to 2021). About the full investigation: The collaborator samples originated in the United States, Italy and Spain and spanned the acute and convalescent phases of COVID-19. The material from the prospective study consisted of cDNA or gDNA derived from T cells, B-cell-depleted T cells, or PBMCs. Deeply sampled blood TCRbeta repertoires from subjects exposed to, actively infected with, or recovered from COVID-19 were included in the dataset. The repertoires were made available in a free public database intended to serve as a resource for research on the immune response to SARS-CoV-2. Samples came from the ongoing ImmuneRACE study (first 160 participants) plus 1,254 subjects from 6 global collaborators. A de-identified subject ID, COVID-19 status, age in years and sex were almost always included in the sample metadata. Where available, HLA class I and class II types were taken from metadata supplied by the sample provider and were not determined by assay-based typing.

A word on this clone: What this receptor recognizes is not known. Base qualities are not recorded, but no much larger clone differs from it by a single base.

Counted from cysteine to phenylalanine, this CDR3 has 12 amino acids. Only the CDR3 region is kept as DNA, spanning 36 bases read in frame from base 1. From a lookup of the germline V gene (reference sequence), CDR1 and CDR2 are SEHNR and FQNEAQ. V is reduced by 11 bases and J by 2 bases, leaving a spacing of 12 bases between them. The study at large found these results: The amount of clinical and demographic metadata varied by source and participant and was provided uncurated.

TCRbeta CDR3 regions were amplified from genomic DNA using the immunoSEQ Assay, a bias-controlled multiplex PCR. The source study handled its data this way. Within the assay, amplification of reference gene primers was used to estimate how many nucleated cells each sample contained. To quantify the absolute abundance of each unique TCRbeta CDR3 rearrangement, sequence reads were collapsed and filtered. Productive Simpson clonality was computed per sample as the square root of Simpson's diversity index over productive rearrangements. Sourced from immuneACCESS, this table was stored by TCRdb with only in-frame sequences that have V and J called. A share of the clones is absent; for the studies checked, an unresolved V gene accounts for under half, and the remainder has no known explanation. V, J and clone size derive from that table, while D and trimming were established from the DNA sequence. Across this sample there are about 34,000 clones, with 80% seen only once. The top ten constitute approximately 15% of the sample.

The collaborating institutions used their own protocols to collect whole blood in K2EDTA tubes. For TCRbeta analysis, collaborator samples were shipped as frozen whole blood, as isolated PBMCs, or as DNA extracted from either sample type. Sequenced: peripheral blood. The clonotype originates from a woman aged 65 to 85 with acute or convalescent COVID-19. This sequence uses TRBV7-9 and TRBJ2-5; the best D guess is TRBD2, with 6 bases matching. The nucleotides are TGTGCCGTTGGCGGGATACAAGAGACCCAGTACTTC. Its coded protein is CAVGGIQETQYF.